This T cell receptor beta chain was sequenced during a study of CD8+ T cells in alopecia areata (dated by TCRdb to the late 2010s). Background on the whole study: Treated patients were enrolled in an open-label pilot trial of oral tofacitinib, 5 to 10 mg twice daily, for moderate-to-severe alopecia areata. Patients received tofacitinib for 6 to 18 months and were then followed off drug for 6 months to check for delayed response and recurrence. In both human patients and the C3H/HeJ mouse model, the study applied high-throughput TCRbeta sequencing to look at T cell clonal expansion in alopecia areata. Scalp tissue and sorted CD4+ and CD8+ peripheral blood T cells from patchy and totalis/universalis alopecia areata patients and from healthy controls were covered by human TCRbeta sequencing. Patients on tofacitinib were biopsied at baseline and after 4 and 24 weeks of treatment, and several of the patients also had a later scalp biopsy. Clonality in the scalp was compared among normal scalp (n=4), patchy alopecia areata scalp (n=8), and alopecia totalis/universalis scalp (n=8). RNA was extracted with the PAXgene miRNA kit for fixed scalp, the miRNeasy kit for PBMCs, and the RNeasy kit for mouse skin. TCRbeta CDR3 regions were amplified by immunoSEQ multiplex PCR with 35 Vbeta forward and 13 Jbeta reverse primers.

In the germline V gene (reference sequence), CDR1 corresponds to MNHEY and CDR2 to SMNVEV. Measured from the cysteine to the phenylalanine, the CDR3 is 13 residues long. CDR3 DNA only is kept here, 39 bases in frame from base 1. V is cut back by 6 bases and J by 4 bases, with 1 base in the junction unmatched. The label giving this sample's time point can be read as: baseline before oral tofacitinib. Lesional scalp punch biopsies and peripheral blood were obtained from alopecia areata patients. PBMCs were isolated by density centrifugation and stained for CD3, CD4 and CD8, after which CD4+ and CD8+ T cells were sorted on a FACSAria. In its sample, this clone was seen a few times. Its antigen is not yet known. No clone much larger than this one lies a single base away; base qualities are absent. The investigation overall reported the following: Higher clonality and more expanded CD8+ clones were observed in lesional scalp than in normal scalp, particularly in alopecia totalis/universalis, a finding suggestive of antigenic drive. Compared with mice, TCR sequences shared between patients were less clear, possibly partly because of HLA diversity across the patient population. Unlike mouse skin, which is dominated by gammadelta T cells, normal human skin has resident alphabeta T cells that are also sequenced, and this complicates analysis of the scalp TCR repertoire.

The protocol used for the library was the immunoSEQ multiplex PCR assay. To provide template for TCR sequencing, every sample had RNA extracted and reverse transcribed into cDNA. First-strand cDNA was synthesized with SuperScript III using a 2:1 mix of oligo-dT and random hexamers. A synthetic immune receptor repertoire was used to assess amplification bias, and residual bias was removed computationally. In the paper's pipeline: Raw reads were preprocessed to remove errors, and CDR3 was defined by IMGT conventions from the conserved cysteine to phenylalanine. Clonality was calculated as 1 minus Shannon entropy normalized by log2 of the number of productive unique TCRs. CD4 or CD8 identity of scalp clones was inferred by cross-referencing scalp TCRbeta sequences with sorted blood CD4 and CD8 repertoires. The table was pulled from immuneACCESS by TCRdb, which kept in-frame rearrangements only. Such tables lose some clones; where checked, under half of the loss comes from unresolved V genes, and the rest has no known cause. The DNA was the basis for D and trimming; V, J and clone size are from that table. The sample table records 55,000 to 70,000 clones; 45% to 55% of these occur just once. About 15% of the sample rests with the top ten.

The sequenced sample was CD8+ T cells sorted from blood, obtained at week 0. The sequence was obtained from a human donor with alopecia areata. The chain uses TRBV27 and TRBJ2-2; 8 central nucleotides agree with TRBD1. The CDR3 reads as follows: CASSDRGTGELFF. The nucleotide sequence reads TGTGCCAGCAGCGACAGGGGCACCGGGGAGCTGTTTTTT.